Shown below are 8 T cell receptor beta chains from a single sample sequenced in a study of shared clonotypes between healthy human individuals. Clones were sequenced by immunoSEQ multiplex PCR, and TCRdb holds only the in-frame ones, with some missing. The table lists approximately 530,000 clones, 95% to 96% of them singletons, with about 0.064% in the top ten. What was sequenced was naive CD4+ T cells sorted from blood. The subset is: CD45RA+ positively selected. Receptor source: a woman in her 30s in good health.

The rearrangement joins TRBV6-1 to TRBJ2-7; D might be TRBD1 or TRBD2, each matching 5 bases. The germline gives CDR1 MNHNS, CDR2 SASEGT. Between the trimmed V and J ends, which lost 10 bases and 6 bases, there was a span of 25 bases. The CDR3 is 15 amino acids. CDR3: CATTPAVGERSEQYF. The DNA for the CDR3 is TGTGCCACCACCCCGGCGGTGGGGGAGAGGAGCGAGCAGTACTTC.

DNA for the CDR3: TGTGCCAGCAGCCTCGGACCCTCAATTCCCTACAATGAGCAGTTCTTC. Translated: CASSLGPSIPYNEQFF. The J gene is TRBJ2-1, the V gene TRBV7-2; no definite D call. CDR3 length equals 16 residues. The germline V and J ends were trimmed by 5 bases and 2 bases, with 16 bases remaining between them. The germline V gene encodes CDR1 SGHTA and CDR2 FQGNSA.

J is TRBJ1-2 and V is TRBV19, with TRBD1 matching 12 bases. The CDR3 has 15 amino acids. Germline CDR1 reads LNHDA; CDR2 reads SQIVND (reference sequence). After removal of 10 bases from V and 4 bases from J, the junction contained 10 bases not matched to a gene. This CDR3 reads CATAQGQGAGYGYTF. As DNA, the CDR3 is TGTGCCACCGCCCAGGGACAGGGGGCGGGCTATGGCTACACCTTC.

CDR3 DNA: TGTGCCAGTAGGCCGGAAGGAACTGGGGCCAACGTCCTGACTTTC. Residues: CASRPEGTGANVLTF. The chain recombines TRBV19 with TRBJ2-6; no firm D call. The CDR3 spans 15 residues. The germline V and J ends were trimmed by 6 bases and 2 bases, with 11 bases remaining between them. Germline V CDR1 and CDR2: LNHDA, SQIVND (reference sequence).

The CDR3 nucleotides are TGTGCCAGCAGGCTACAGGGGAATCAGCCCCAGCATTTT. Protein sequence: CASRLQGNQPQHF. This chain uses TRBV28 with TRBJ1-5, with 7 bases identical to TRBD1. J gave up 4 bases and V 6 bases, and 3 bases lay outside the gene matches. Germline values: CDR1 MDHEN, CDR2 SYDVKM. The length of the CDR3 is 13 residues.

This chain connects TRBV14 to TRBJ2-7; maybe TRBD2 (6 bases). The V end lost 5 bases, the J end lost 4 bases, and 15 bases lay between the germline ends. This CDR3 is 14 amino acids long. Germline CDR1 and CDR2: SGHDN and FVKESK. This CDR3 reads CASSDTSSTYEQYF. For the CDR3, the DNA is TGTGCCAGCAGCGATACTAGCAGCACTTACGAGCAGTACTTC.

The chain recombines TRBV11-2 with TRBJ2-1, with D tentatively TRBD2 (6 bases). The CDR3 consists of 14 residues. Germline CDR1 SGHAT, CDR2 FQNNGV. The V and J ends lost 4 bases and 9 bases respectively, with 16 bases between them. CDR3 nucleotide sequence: TGTGCCAGCAGCTCCTTGACCGGGAGAGGTGAGCAGTTCTTC. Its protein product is CASSSLTGRGEQFF. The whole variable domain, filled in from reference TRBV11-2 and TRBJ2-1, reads EAGVAQSPRYKIIEKRQSVAFWCNPISGHATLYWYQQILGQGPKLLIQFQNNGVVDDSQLPKDRFSAERLKGVDSTLKIQPAKLEDSAVYLCASSSLTGRGEQFFGPGTRLTVL.

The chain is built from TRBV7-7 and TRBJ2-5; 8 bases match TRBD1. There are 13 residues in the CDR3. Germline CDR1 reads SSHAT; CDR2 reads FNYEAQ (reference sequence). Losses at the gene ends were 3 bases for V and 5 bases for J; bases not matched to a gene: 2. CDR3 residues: CASSFYRGETQYF. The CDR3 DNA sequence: TGTGCCAGCAGCTTTTACAGGGGGGAGACCCAGTACTTC.